The 29 T cell receptor beta chains reported below all come from one sample, sequenced in a study of T cells expressing NK-cell markers. From its re-call of the 5' RACE reads, TCRdb lists each CDR3 protein once, without DNA. The specimen's table records some 140,000 distinct CDR3 sequences. Material for sequencing was blood T cells: a sorted CD56 or NKG2C T cell subset, CD4+ or CD8+ T cells, or bulk PBMC T cells (not recorded which). The receptor source for this set is a woman aged 45-65 years in good health.

The CDR3 sequence: CASSAEGQNQPQHF. The chain recombines TRBV9 with TRBJ1-5; the D gene TCRdb calls, TRBD1, cannot be checked with no DNA. This CDR3 is built from 14 residues. Germline V CDR1 and CDR2: SGDLS, YYNGEE.

V and J are TRBV19 and TRBJ2-6. The CDR3 loop spans 15 amino acids. CDR1 is LNHDA and CDR2 is SQIVND in the germline V gene (reference sequence). The CDR3 reads CASSGMISGANVLTF.

The rearrangement uses TRBV10-3 and TRBJ1-2; TCRdb's D call of TRBD1 is untestable without DNA. CDR1 and CDR2 from the germline V gene are ENHRY and SYGVKD. The CDR3 contains 14 residues. This CDR3 reads CAISDPGGDYGYTF.

The V call is TRBV7-9, the J call TRBJ2-1; TCRdb designates TRBD2, a call that cannot be tested without DNA. The CDR3 runs to 17 residues. Germline V gives CDR1 SEHNR, CDR2 FQNEAQ (reference sequence). The CDR3 protein is CASSLVALAGVDNEQFF. Supplemented by reference TRBV7-9 and TRBJ2-1, the full variable domain reads DTGVSQNPRHKITKRGQNVTFRCDPISEHNRLYWYRQTLGQGPEFLTYFQNEAQLEKSRLLSDRFSAERPKGSFSTLEIQRTEQGDSAMYLCASSLVALAGVDNEQFFGPGTRLTVL.

The gene calls are TRBV6-1 and TRBJ1-5; TCRdb gives TRBD1 as the D gene, but with no DNA this cannot be confirmed. Germline CDR1 MNHNS, CDR2 SASEGT. The CDR3 has 16 amino acids. The CDR3 here is CASSESAGTRGQPQHF.

V usage is TRBV20-1 and J usage is TRBJ2-1; TCRdb's D call, TRBD2, is unchecked because there is no DNA. The CDR3 is 15 residues long. CDR1 is DFQATT, CDR2 SNEGSKA, per germline (reference sequence). CDR3 sequence reads: CSATRGWTSADEQFF.

The V and J genes are TRBV6-1 and TRBJ2-3; TCRdb's assignment of TRBD2 cannot be checked, as there is no DNA. The CDR3 runs to 14 residues. Per the germline V gene, CDR1 is MNHNS and CDR2 is SASEGT. CDR3 sequence reads: CASRTLAATDTQYF.

V usage is TRBV6-2 or TRBV6-3 and J usage is TRBJ2-2; TCRdb proposes TRBD2, but this gene call is untestable without DNA. This CDR3 region has 17 residues. Per the germline V gene, CDR1 is MNHEY and CDR2 is SVGEGT. Here the CDR3 reads CASSSLTSGLNTGELFF.

This rearrangement joins TRBV5-1 to TRBJ2-2; TCRdb indicates TRBD2, and absent DNA this call remains unverified. Germline CDR1 SGHRS, CDR2 YFSETQ. CDR3 length equals 18 residues. The CDR3 protein is CASSLEGTSGSYAGELFF.

The J gene is TRBJ2-2, the V gene TRBV29-1. From germline, CDR1 is SQVTM and CDR2 ANQGSEA. This CDR3 is 12 amino acids long. The CDR3 protein is CSVLFLTGELFF.

This chain joins TRBV29-1 and TRBJ1-1; as DNA is missing, the TRBD1 call by TCRdb cannot be tested. CDR1 SQVTM and CDR2 ANQGSEA come from the germline V gene. This CDR3 has 15 amino acids. The CDR3 here is CSVDNRTGGVTEAFF.

J is TRBJ2-2 and V is TRBV28; as DNA is missing, the TRBD1 call by TCRdb cannot be tested. The CDR3 is 14 residues long. The germline gives CDR1 MDHEN, CDR2 SYDVKM. The CDR3 region is CASSLRGGDGELFF.

The rearrangement links TRBV7-9 to TRBJ2-2; the D call from TCRdb, TRBD1, cannot be confirmed without DNA. Germline CDR1 SEHNR, CDR2 FQNEAQ (reference sequence). The CDR3 length is 17 residues. This chain's CDR3 is CASSPFAVGERNGELFF.

The chain recombines TRBV24-1 with TRBJ2-2; TCRdb picks TRBD1, but there is no DNA to check that call. This CDR3 comprises 18 residues. Germline V gives CDR1 KGHDR, CDR2 SFDVKD. CDR3 region: CATSDFRGGTPNTGELFF.

The V gene is TRBV20-1, the J gene TRBJ1-6. The CDR3 has 13 residues. CDR1 is DFQATT, CDR2 SNEGSKA, per germline (reference sequence). CDR3 protein: CSARDPYNSPLHF.

The chain links TRBV6-5 to TRBJ1-3. This CDR3 has 16 amino acids. CDR1 and CDR2 (germline): MNHEY, SVGAGI. The CDR3 region is CASSYSILFSGNTIYF.

This chain joins TRBV29-1 and TRBJ2-7. Germline lookup yields CDR1 SQVTM and CDR2 ANQGSEA. The CDR3 extends over 12 amino acids. CDR3 sequence reads: CSVGTGSYEQYF.

The chain combines TRBV7-9 with TRBJ2-1. In germline, CDR1 is SEHNR, CDR2 FQNEAQ (reference sequence). CDR3 size: 15 residues. CDR3 loop: CASSSKLGSYNEQFF.

The J gene is TRBJ2-3, the V gene TRBV3-1; the TRBD1 assignment by TCRdb is unverifiable without DNA. CDR1 LGHDT and CDR2 YNNKEL come from the germline V gene (reference sequence). This CDR3 has 15 amino acids. CDR3: CATRDSITSTDTQYF.

The CDR3 loop reads CASSLGLAINYEQYF. J is TRBJ2-7 and V is TRBV7-8; the D call from TCRdb, TRBD2, cannot be confirmed without DNA. Germline-derived CDR1 and CDR2 are SGHVS and FQNEAQ. CDR3 size: 15 residues.

The chain is built from TRBV6-5 and TRBJ2-3; TCRdb lists TRBD1, though no DNA is available to test this call. Germline lookup yields CDR1 MNHEY and CDR2 SVGAGI. This CDR3 contains 17 residues. This chain's CDR3 is CASSVQGSRGGTDTQYF.

The V gene is TRBV6-1, the J gene TRBJ1-1. CDR1 is MNHNS, CDR2 SASEGT, per germline. The CDR3 consists of 14 residues. The CDR3 region is CASSFRGRGTEAFF.

The chain employs TRBV28 and TRBJ2-3; TCRdb's D call, TRBD1, is unchecked because there is no DNA. This CDR3 has 15 residues. Germline-derived CDR1 and CDR2 are MDHEN and SYDVKM. CDR3 region: CASSFRDRGADTQYF.

This sequence joins TRBV27 and TRBJ2-1; the TRBD1 assignment by TCRdb is unverifiable without DNA. CDR3 length: 12 residues. Looked up from germline, CDR1 is MNHEY and CDR2 is SMNVEV (reference sequence). Here the CDR3 reads CASSLSPGEQFF.

This sequence joins TRBV7-2 and TRBJ1-3; the D call from TCRdb, TRBD1, cannot be confirmed without DNA. The CDR3 length is 15 residues. In germline, CDR1 is SGHTA, CDR2 FQGNSA. The CDR3 sequence: CASSPLDRDGNTIYF.

The J gene is TRBJ2-1, the V gene TRBV4-1; the TCRdb D gene call, TRBD2, has no DNA to confirm it. Per germline, CDR1 MGHRA and CDR2 YSYEKL. This CDR3 has 16 residues. The CDR3 reads CASSHSGTLIYNEQFF.

This chain joins TRBV7-9 and TRBJ2-3; the D call from TCRdb, TRBD2, cannot be confirmed without DNA. The CDR3 runs to 15 residues. Germline values: CDR1 SEHNR, CDR2 FQNEAQ (reference sequence). The CDR3: CASSWGTGGPDTQYF.

The CDR3: CSASGDIYYEQYF. V usage is TRBV20-1 and J usage is TRBJ2-7; there is no DNA to check the TCRdb D call of TRBD1. The CDR3 totals 13 residues. Per germline, CDR1 DFQATT and CDR2 SNEGSKA (reference sequence).

V is TRBV3-1 and J is TRBJ1-3; lacking DNA, the TRBD1 call made by TCRdb goes unchecked. Looked up from germline, CDR1 is LGHDT and CDR2 is YNNKEL (reference sequence). This CDR3 is built from 14 residues. The CDR3 protein is CASSHGGAGNTIYF.